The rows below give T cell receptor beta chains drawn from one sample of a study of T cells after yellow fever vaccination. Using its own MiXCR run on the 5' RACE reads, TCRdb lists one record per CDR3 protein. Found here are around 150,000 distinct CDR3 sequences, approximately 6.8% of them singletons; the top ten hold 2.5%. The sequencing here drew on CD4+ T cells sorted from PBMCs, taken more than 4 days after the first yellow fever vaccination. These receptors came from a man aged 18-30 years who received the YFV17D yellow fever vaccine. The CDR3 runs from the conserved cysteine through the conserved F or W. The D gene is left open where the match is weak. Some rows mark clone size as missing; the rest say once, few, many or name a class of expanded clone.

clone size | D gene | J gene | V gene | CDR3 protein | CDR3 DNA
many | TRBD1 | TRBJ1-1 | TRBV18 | CASSAGQANTEAFF | TGTGCCAGCTCAGCGGGACAGGCGAACACTGAAGCTTTCTTT
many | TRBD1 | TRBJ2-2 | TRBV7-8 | CASSRQGNTGELFF | TGTGCCAGCAGTCGACAGGGGAACACCGGGGAGCTGTTTTTT
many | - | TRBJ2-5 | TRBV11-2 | CASSPAAGETQYF | TGTGCCAGCAGCCCGGCAGCGGGAGAGACCCAGTACTTC
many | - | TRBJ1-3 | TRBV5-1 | CASSLDRVTFSGNTIYF | TGCGCCAGCAGCTTGGACAGGGTGACCTTTTCTGGAAACACCATATATTTT
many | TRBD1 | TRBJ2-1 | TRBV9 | CASSPQQGSTYNEQFF | TGTGCCAGCAGCCCTCAACAGGGGTCAACCTACAATGAGCAGTTCTTC
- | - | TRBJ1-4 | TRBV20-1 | CSARPKLPGEKLFF | TGCAGTGCTAGGCCCAAGCTACCAGGTGAAAAACTGTTTTTT
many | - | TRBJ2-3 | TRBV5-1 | CASRRGFTDTQYF | TGCGCCAGTAGGAGGGGATTCACAGATACGCAGTATTTT
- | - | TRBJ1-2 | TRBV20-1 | CSASTNPGYTF | TGCAGTGCTAGTACGAACCCCGGCTACACCTTC
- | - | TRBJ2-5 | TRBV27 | CASSLWSGWETQYF | TGTGCCAGCAGTCTCTGGTCGGGCTGGGAGACCCAGTACTTC
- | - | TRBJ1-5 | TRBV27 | CASSSPRGESNQPQHF | TGTGCCAGCAGTTCCCCGAGGGGGGAGTCCAATCAGCCCCAGCATTTT
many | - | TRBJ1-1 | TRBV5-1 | CASSTKPPNTEAFF | TGCGCCAGCAGCACGAAACCGCCGAACACTGAAGCTTTCTTT
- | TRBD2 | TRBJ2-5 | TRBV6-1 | CASSTSGGAPWETQYF | TGTGCCAGCAGCACTAGCGGGGGGGCCCCGTGGGAGACCCAGTACTTC
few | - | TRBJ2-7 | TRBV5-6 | CASSLGHLEQYF | TGTGCCAGCAGCCTGGGACACCTCGAGCAGTACTTC
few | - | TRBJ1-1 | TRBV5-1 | CASSFQGSRTEAFF | TGCGCCAGCAGCTTTCAGGGGAGTCGGACTGAAGCTTTCTTT
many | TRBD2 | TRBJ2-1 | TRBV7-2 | CASSLLAGGPNEQFF | TGTGCCAGCAGCCTTCTAGCGGGGGGGCCCAATGAGCAGTTCTTC
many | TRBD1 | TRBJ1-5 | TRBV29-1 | CSVSRDRGQPQHF | TGCAGCGTAAGCCGGGACAGGGGTCAGCCCCAGCATTTT
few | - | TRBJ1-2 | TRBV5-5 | CASSFRGGANYGYTF | TGTGCCAGCAGCTTCCGTGGAGGGGCGAACTATGGCTACACCTTC